The clone carrying this T cell receptor beta chain was detected a few times. This CDR3 comprises 16 residues. Germline assignment: CDR1 SGHRS and CDR2 YFSETQ. V was trimmed by 5 bases and J by 0 bases, leaving 15 bases between them. This specimen comes from a study of cytomegalovirus exposure and HLA in healthy donors. Study-level information: Earlier results showed roughly 120 million unique TCR beta sequences derived from approximately 170 million T cells.

Both 60 Vbeta primers and 13 Jbeta primers went into the PCR. Sequencing was performed with immunoSEQ multiplex PCR; in TCRdb, only in-frame clones are kept and a portion is missing. Of around 93,000 clones listed, roughly 82% are singletons. The TCR was taken from a man aged 30 to 45 in good health and CMV-seropositive. V is TRBV5-1 and J is TRBJ2-1, with D possibly TRBD2 on 6 matching bases. Sequences were obtained from PBMCs. The CDR3 sequence is CASREDYQSSYNEQFF. In nucleotides, the CDR3 is TGCGCCAGCAGAGAGGACTATCAGAGCTCCTACAATGAGCAGTTCTTC.